This T cell receptor (beta chain) was identified in a study of blood T cells in healthy people across ages (dated by TCRdb to about 2015). For the study in its entirety: In model experiments, template switching captured about one uniquely barcoded TCR beta cDNA molecule for every two T cells. Age-related changes in TCR beta repertoire diversity were measured in the study by deep sequencing normalized with unique cDNA molecular identifiers. Four age groups were formed from the donors: young (average approximately 15 years), middle-aged (just under 40), aged (around 62) and long-lived (around 82). To avoid experimental bias, donors of different ages were randomly spread across the sequencing lanes. Two additional independent replicas of 1 million unique cDNA reads from the same blood draw were analyzed for two donors (one aged 18 to 30 and one aged 80 or older).

The cysteine opens and the phenylalanine closes a CDR3 of 18 amino acids. Only the CDR3 portion is preserved as DNA: 54 bases, with reading frame beginning at the first base. The germline V end is reduced by 6 bases and the J end by 0 bases; junction bases left unmatched: 13. Looking up the germline V gene yields CDR1 SGHTA and CDR2 FQGNSA. This clonotype has just a few counts. Its antigen is not yet known. No much larger clone is present one base from it, and per-base qualities are unavailable. Beyond this particular receptor, the publication reports: There was a strong correlation between observed TCR beta diversity and the percentage of naive T cells measured by flow cytometry. Since profiling was done on bulk unsorted PBMCs, naive and antigen-experienced compartments could not be conclusively compared. Estimates of total diversity based on one million sequenced T cells were considered lower bounds and underestimates. Because the CMV infection status of the donors was unknown, age-related changes in expanded clonotypes may potentially have been confounded. Compared with the aged group, the long-lived group had more naive CD4+ T cells, fewer expanded clones and increased TCR diversity, a pattern suggesting age selection. As age increased, observed TCR beta diversity per million T cells dropped in a roughly linear way, and a significant reduction was already evident by age roughly 36.

Donors were 39 systemically healthy Caucasian individuals from Russia aged roughly 6 to 100 years. Each donor gave around 9 milliliters of peripheral blood, collected into EDTA-treated Vacutainer tubes. Ficoll-Paque density-gradient centrifugation was used to isolate PBMCs, with at least 7 million obtained per sample. Trizol reagent was used to extract total RNA from the PBMCs, yielding at least 5.5 micrograms per sample. For every donor, an aliquot of PBMCs went through flow cytometry to measure the percentages of naive CD45RAhigh/CD27high T cells. Receptor amplification or capture employed 5' RACE. The instrument was an Illumina HiSeq 2500. A second PCR of roughly 7 to 11 cycles was performed with a sample-barcoded 5' primer and a J-beta primer mix. A unique molecular identifier was introduced onto each TCR beta cDNA molecule by a template-switch 5' adaptor carrying 12 random nucleotides. Each sample yielded at least 3 million CDR3-containing paired-end reads. First-strand cDNA was synthesized from all RNA with the Mint cDNA synthesis kit, primed by a TRBC-specific oligonucleotide. All cDNA was treated with uracil-DNA glycosylase and then went through a first 18-cycle PCR with the universal primers M1SS and BC2_uni_R. The paper's data handling went like this. Normalization of each sample was performed by random selection of 1 million high-quality reads, each carrying a distinct molecular identifier. Instead of being binned into consensus sequences, reads with shared molecular identifiers were discarded. MiTCR, set to a Q25 quality threshold and the strictest error-elimination algorithm, was used for CDR3 identification, clonotype clustering and error correction. A nonparametric unseen species model using Euler transformation provided a lower-bound estimate of total TCR beta diversity. TCRdb reprocessing: public reads trimmed at Q25 with fastp, clones called with MiXCR, in-frame beta chains kept. Rows merge per CDR3 protein into single entries with the most common DNA and genes. TCRdb, rather than the study authors, made the V and J calls. Within this sample are roughly 2 million distinct CDR3 sequences, with less than 50% of them counted one time only. About 2.1% of the sample is in the top ten clones.

Sequences were obtained from blood. The chain couples TRBV7-2 to TRBJ2-3, and 9 junction bases match TRBD2. The TCR was taken from a middle-aged woman in good health. The bases are TGTGCCAGCAGGCGGGGAGCGGGGGGTCGTGCTAGCACAGATACGCAGTATTTT. Its protein reads: CASRRGAGGRASTDTQYF.